This entry lists 5 T cell receptor beta chains sequenced from one sample in a study of Ad26.COV2.S vaccination and SARS-CoV-2 variants. Produced via immunoSEQ multiplex PCR; TCRdb's table is partial and in-frame only. This repertoire shows fewer than 400,000 clones, about 89% found once; its top ten account for approximately 1.9%. Treatment given: 15 to 20 received Ad26.COV2.S at low or high dose, single or two shots; about 5 received placebo; per-sample allocation not given. Collection of the samples took place on day 63 after the first injection of vaccine or placebo. Sample: peripheral blood, taken in a trial of Ad26.COV2.S vaccine versus placebo. All receptors come from a person aged 18-65 years who received the Ad26.COV2.S COVID-19 vaccine or a placebo.

The chain has TRBV11-3 and TRBJ2-1; the D gene is possibly TRBD2 (6 bases). The CDR3 length is 13 residues. Germline CDR1 SGHNT, CDR2 YENEEA. Trimming took 8 bases from V and 6 from J, leaving 14 bases between them. DNA of the CDR3: TGTGCCAGCGCCAGACTAGAGCCCAATGAGCAGTTCTTC. Amino acid sequence: CASARLEPNEQFF.

The J gene is TRBJ2-5, the V gene TRBV13; a possible D gene is TRBD1 (6 bases). CDR3 length: 14 residues. V gave up 4 bases and J gave up 5 bases, with 14 bases separating them. The germline gives CDR1 PRHDT, CDR2 FYEKMQ (reference sequence). The CDR3 nucleotides read TGTGCCAGCAGCTCCCTCGGGACAAGGGAGACCCAGTACTTC. Amino acids: CASSSLGTRETQYF.

V is TRBV5-1 and J is TRBJ2-1, with D possibly TRBD1 on 5 matching bases. The germline gives CDR1 SGHRS, CDR2 YFSETQ. Trimming cost V 5 bases and J 3 bases, with 9 bases left between them. There are 13 residues in the CDR3. The CDR3 DNA reads as TGCGCCAGCAGATCTGACAGCTACAATGAGCAGTTCTTC. Protein product: CASRSDSYNEQFF.

V is TRBV7-8 and J is TRBJ2-7; D gene unclear. Germline lookup yields CDR1 SGHVS and CDR2 FQNEAQ. Trimming pared 1 base from V and 5 bases from J, leaving 18 bases between. The CDR3 totals 16 residues. The CDR3 DNA follows: TGTGCCAGCAGCTTAGGCAGCAGCAGGCCAAACGACGAGCAGTACTTC. Its protein is CASSLGSSRPNDEQYF. Full variable domain (missing parts from reference TRBV7-8 and TRBJ2-7): GAGVSQSPRYKVAKRGQDVALRCDPISGHVSLFWYQQALGQGPEFLTYFQNEAQLDKSGLPSDRFFAERPEGSVSTLKIQRTQQEDSAVYLCASSLGSSRPNDEQYFGPGTRLTVT.

This clone was observed a handful of times. The chain has TRBV3-1 (or the pseudogene TRBV3-2) and TRBJ1-1; D is uncertain. Germline CDR1 reads LGHDT; CDR2 reads YNNKEL (reference sequence). CDR3 length equals 14 residues. V shed 0 bases and J shed 1 base, with 6 bases lying between them. The CDR3 coding sequence is TGTGCCAGCAGCCAAGATAGTAAGAACACTGAAGCTTTCTTT. This sequence encodes CASSQDSKNTEAFF.